This T cell receptor (beta chain) comes out of a study of brain T cells in children with intractable seizures listed by TCRdb under 2021. A note on the overall study: Resected brain tissue from 53 pediatric epilepsy surgery cases was first screened for immune gene transcripts using a NanoString immunology panel. Of the approximately 12 selected surgery cases, pre-surgery blood was also sequenced for eight, so four had brain tissue only.

The label giving this sample's time point can be read as: resected brain tissue, or blood drawn just prior to surgery. The surgery cases that showed the highest brain T cell transcript signatures were chosen for TCR beta chain sequencing of brain tissue, and of blood when it was available. Before surgery, the patients had been given at least one anti-epileptic drug. TCR-sequenced patients were children with drug-resistant epilepsy due to tuberous sclerosis complex, focal cortical dysplasia, Rasmussen encephalitis or hemimegalencephaly. Blood samples were drawn just before the epilepsy surgery. The Monarch genomic DNA purification kit was used to extract bulk genomic DNA from unsorted brain tissue and whole blood. Paper-wide results and their limitations: Viral specificity was inferred only from CDR3 sequence similarity, and patients' HCMV serostatus was unknown. Because sequencing depth differed between pre- and post-surgery blood, the absence of clones from the pre-surgery sample may reflect undersampling.

The CDR3 has 12 amino acids, counting the end cysteine and phenylalanine. The entry retains the CDR3 DNA only, 36 bases that are in frame from base 1. V drops 1 base and J drops 6 bases, leaving 9 bases in between. The germline V gene supplies CDR1 SQVTM and CDR2 ANQGSEA. This clone appeared a single time. Its antigen has not been determined. Base qualities are not provided; no much larger clone lies one nucleotide away. TCR beta chain sequences were generated from genomic DNA using the immunoSEQ assay. Under the source paper's analysis protocol: Any CDR3 sequence that did not begin with the conserved framework cysteine at position 104 was removed by hand. To get clonality, the normalized Shannon's Diversity Index was subtracted from one, giving values from 0 (maximal diversity) to 1 (oligoclonal). Differences in the frequency of the same CDR3 between samples, such as brain versus blood, were assessed with chi-squared comparison-of-proportions tests. Public clonotypes were identified through searches of immuneACCESS, and similarity to known antiviral clonotypes was evaluated with the VDJdb browser. Drawn from immuneACCESS, this table holds only the in-frame rearrangements with V and J called that TCRdb kept. Clones are partly lost; checked studies trace under half to an unresolved V gene and leave the rest unexplained. V and J calls and clone size follow that table, whereas D and trimming were derived from the DNA. In this sample the table shows about 64,000 clones, approximately 95% of which occur a single time. The ten largest clonotypes hold roughly 0.38% of the sample.

This clonotype originated in a boy under three years old with focal cortical dysplasia and intractable seizures. Sequenced material: peripheral blood, taken at surgery. The chain couples TRBV29-1 to TRBJ2-5; no confident D gene assignment can be made. The CDR3 protein: CSVEASRQTQYF. The DNA reads TGCAGCGTTGAAGCGAGTCGGCAGACCCAGTACTTC.